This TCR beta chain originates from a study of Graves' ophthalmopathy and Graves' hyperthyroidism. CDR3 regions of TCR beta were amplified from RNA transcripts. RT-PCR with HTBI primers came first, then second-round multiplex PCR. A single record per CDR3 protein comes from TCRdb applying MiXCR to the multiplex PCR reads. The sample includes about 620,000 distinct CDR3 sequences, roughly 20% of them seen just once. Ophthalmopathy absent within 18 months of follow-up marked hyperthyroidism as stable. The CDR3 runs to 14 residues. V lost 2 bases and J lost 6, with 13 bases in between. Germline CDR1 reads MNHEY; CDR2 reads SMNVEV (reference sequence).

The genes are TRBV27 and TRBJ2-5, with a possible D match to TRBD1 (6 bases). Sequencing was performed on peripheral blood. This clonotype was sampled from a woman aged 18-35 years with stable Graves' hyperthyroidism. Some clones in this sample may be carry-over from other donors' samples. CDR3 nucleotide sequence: TGTGCCAGCAGTTTAAATGCACAGGGCAAGACCCAGTACTTC. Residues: CASSLNAQGKTQYF.